What follows are 22 T cell receptor beta chains derived from one specimen sequenced in a study of monozygotic twins with inflammatory bowel disease. TCRdb derives one entry per CDR3 protein from the 5' RACE reads, leaving out DNA. Its table lists about 420,000 distinct CDR3 sequences. The source material was blood. These receptors were taken from a human donor with ulcerative colitis or Crohn's disease, or a healthy co-twin of an affected twin (not recorded which).

V gene TRBV25-1 combines with J gene TRBJ1-2. Germline CDR1 and CDR2: MGHDK and SYGVNS. This CDR3 has 15 residues. This chain's CDR3 is CASSFHAGRIGGYTF.

The chain carries TRBV3-1 and TRBJ1-1; as DNA is missing, the TRBD1 call by TCRdb cannot be tested. CDR3 length: 14 residues. The germline V gene encodes CDR1 LGHDT and CDR2 YNNKEL (reference sequence). The CDR3 spells CASSQGQLNTEAFF.

The rearrangement links TRBV7-2 to TRBJ1-5; the D call from TCRdb, TRBD1, cannot be confirmed without DNA. Germline V gene data show CDR1 as SGHTA and CDR2 as FQGNSA. The CDR3 runs to 15 residues. The CDR3 here is CASSVKDSANQPQHF.

The V call is TRBV20-1, the J call TRBJ1-2. This CDR3 contains 12 residues. Germline V CDR1 and CDR2: DFQATT, SNEGSKA (reference sequence). CDR3 residues: CSARGGNYGYTF.

The genes are TRBV2 and TRBJ2-5; with no DNA, the TCRdb D assignment of TRBD1 cannot be verified. This CDR3 is 16 amino acids long. Germline V gene data show CDR1 as SNHLY and CDR2 as FYNNEI. This chain's CDR3 is CASFFPPQGAPGTQYF.

The chain recombines TRBV7-7 with TRBJ2-5; with no DNA, the TCRdb D assignment of TRBD2 cannot be verified. The germline V gene has CDR1 SSHAT and CDR2 FNYEAQ (reference sequence). The CDR3 loop spans 15 amino acids. The CDR3 protein is CASSRGLGLQETQYF.

The CDR3 reads CASSLLLNEQFF. The V call is TRBV3-1, the J call TRBJ2-1. The germline V gene encodes CDR1 LGHDT and CDR2 YNNKEL (reference sequence). The CDR3 sequence is 12 residues long.

The J gene is TRBJ2-1, the V gene TRBV20-1. The germline V gene encodes CDR1 DFQATT and CDR2 SNEGSKA (reference sequence). The CDR3 runs 11 residues. The CDR3 protein is CSARPGAEQFF.

The chain couples TRBV7-9 to TRBJ2-7; TCRdb outputs TRBD2, but without DNA this stays unchecked. This CDR3 is built from 11 residues. Germline V lookup: CDR1 SEHNR, CDR2 FQNEAQ (reference sequence). The chain's CDR3 is CASTGGGEQYF.

This CDR3 reads CASSQGDRDGAFF. This chain links TRBV16 with TRBJ1-1; lacking DNA, the TRBD1 call made by TCRdb goes unchecked. This CDR3 has 13 residues. Per the germline V gene, CDR1 is KGHSY and CDR2 is FQNENV.

The J gene is TRBJ2-1, the V gene TRBV20-1; the D call of TRBD2 rests on TCRdb alone, since no DNA is present to check it. The CDR3 totals 15 residues. Per germline, CDR1 DFQATT and CDR2 SNEGSKA (reference sequence). This CDR3 reads CSARRLAGAYNEQFF.

This chain connects TRBV3-1 to TRBJ2-2. The CDR3 runs 13 residues. Germline CDR1 LGHDT, CDR2 YNNKEL (reference sequence). The CDR3 region is CASCRFWAGELFF.

The V and J genes are TRBV9 and TRBJ2-2; the D call from TCRdb, TRBD1, cannot be confirmed without DNA. The CDR3 has 17 amino acids. Looked up from germline, CDR1 is SGDLS and CDR2 is YYNGEE. CDR3 residues: CASSIWDSLANTGELFF. Based on the CDR3 plus reference TRBV9 and TRBJ2-2, the full variable domain is DSGVTQTPKHLITATGQRVTLRCSPRSGDLSVYWYQQSLDQGLQFLIQYYNGEERAKGNILERFSAQQFPDLHSELNLSSLELGDSALYFCASSIWDSLANTGELFFGEGSRLTVL.

This rearrangement joins TRBV9 to TRBJ2-1; TCRdb's D call, TRBD2, is unchecked because there is no DNA. Germline CDR1 is SGDLS and CDR2 is YYNGEE. The CDR3 totals 22 residues. The CDR3 sequence is CASSVAFLPRVDGGSSYNEQFF.

The CDR3 loop reads CASSLGLRNTEAFF. The gene calls are TRBV27 and TRBJ1-1. The V gene's germline CDR1 is MNHEY and CDR2 SMNVEV (reference sequence). The CDR3 loop spans 14 amino acids.

This sequence joins TRBV4-1 and TRBJ2-7; TCRdb calls TRBD2, which cannot be checked without DNA. The germline V gene has CDR1 MGHRA and CDR2 YSYEKL. The CDR3 loop spans 18 amino acids. This CDR3 is CASSQVLAGAIGSYEQYF.

The chain employs TRBV28 and TRBJ2-7; TCRdb's D gene call, TRBD1, goes unchecked for lack of DNA. In germline, CDR1 is MDHEN, CDR2 SYDVKM. The CDR3 is 18 amino acids. CDR3 loop: CASSPGWGGQVSTYEQYF.

The chain has TRBV6-6 and TRBJ1-5; no DNA is available, so the TRBD1 call from TCRdb remains unchecked. The CDR3 has 13 amino acids. From germline, CDR1 is MNHNY and CDR2 SVGAGI (reference sequence). The CDR3 here is CASKEGGNQPQHF.

The V and J genes are TRBV10-2 and TRBJ1-4. Germline V CDR1 and CDR2: WSHSY, SAAADI. The CDR3 consists of 14 residues. The CDR3 protein is CASSDPVDGGGLFF.

The CDR3 sequence: CASSWGDRRKNLKMNTEAFF. The rearrangement joins TRBV5-1 to TRBJ1-1; TCRdb indicates TRBD1, and absent DNA this call remains unverified. CDR3 size: 20 residues. In germline, CDR1 is SGHRS, CDR2 YFSETQ.

The chain combines TRBV7-4 with TRBJ1-5. The germline V gene has CDR1 SGHVT and CDR2 SQSDAQ. The CDR3 loop spans 14 amino acids. CDR3 in amino acids: CASSLAGQSQPQHF.

The chain recombines TRBV30 with TRBJ1-5. CDR3 length: 15 amino acids. In germline, CDR1 is GTSNPN, CDR2 SVGIG (reference sequence). CDR3 region: CAWSVHQFGDQPQHF.